Presented here are 5 T cell receptor beta chains from one specimen sequenced in a study of blood T cell repertoires in COVID-19. Clones were read by immunoSEQ multiplex PCR, and TCRdb kept only the in-frame ones, dropping some. The sample includes fewer than 80,000 clones, about 73% of them seen just once. The sample comprised peripheral blood. These receptors were taken from a man between 60 and 70 years old with acute or convalescent COVID-19.

This clone was seen more than once but under ten times. The rearrangement links TRBV5-1 to TRBJ2-1; 9 bases match TRBD2. The CDR3 totals 17 residues. Germline CDR1 and CDR2: SGHRS and YFSETQ. Trimming cost V 5 bases and J 5 bases; bases outside gene matches: 14. This chain's CDR3 is CASSPLFGTSSDNEQFF. DNA of the CDR3: TGCGCCAGCAGTCCCTTATTCGGGACTAGCAGCGACAATGAGCAGTTCTTC. Filled out from reference TRBV5-1 and TRBJ2-1, the complete variable domain reads KAGVTQTPRYLIKTRGQQVTLSCSPISGHRSVSWYQQTPGQGLQFLFEYFSETQRNKGNFPGRFSGRQFSNSRSEMNVSTLELGDSALYLCASSPLFGTSSDNEQFFGPGTRLTVL.

This clone appeared a few times. This chain uses TRBV2 with TRBJ1-5, with D tentatively TRBD1 (6 bases). This CDR3 region has 14 residues. The V gene's germline CDR1 is SNHLY and CDR2 FYNNEI. V was cut by 5 bases and J by 7 bases, with 15 bases left in between. DNA of the CDR3: TGTGCCAGCAGTCAGGCACAGGGAACGCAGCCCCAGCATTTT. Translation: CASSQAQGTQPQHF.

The V gene is TRBV6-2 or TRBV6-3, the J gene TRBJ1-2; 7 bases align to TRBD1. This CDR3 comprises 16 residues. The J segment lost 4 bases and the V segment lost 7 bases, leaving 15 bases of the junction unmatched. Germline V lookup: CDR1 MNHEY, CDR2 SVGEGT. CDR3 region: CASTPLGGRGSYGYTF. The CDR3 DNA sequence: TGTGCCAGCACCCCCCTAGGGGGCCGCGGAAGCTATGGCTACACCTTC.

J is TRBJ1-2 and V is TRBV2; TRBD1 matches at 9 bases. Germline V gene sequence: CDR1 SNHLY, CDR2 FYNNEI. V dropped 5 bases and J dropped 4; count of bases not matched to a gene: 2. This CDR3 has 13 amino acids. The CDR3 DNA follows: TGTGCCAGCAGTTCGACAGGGGGCTATGGCTACACCTTC. This encodes CASSSTGGYGYTF.

The chain uses TRBV5-6 and TRBJ2-5, with D possibly being TRBD1 (6 bases). V was pared by 3 bases and J by 4 bases, with 19 bases between. Germline V CDR1 and CDR2: SGHDT, YYEEEE. This CDR3 contains 16 residues. The chain's CDR3 is CASSSWGQGPRETQYF. Written as DNA, the CDR3 is TGTGCCAGCAGCTCCTGGGGGCAGGGGCCCCGAGAGACCCAGTACTTC. Full variable domain (remainder filled in from reference TRBV5-6 and TRBJ2-5): DAGVTQSPTHLIKTRGQQVTLRCSPKSGHDTVSWYQQALGQGPQFIFQYYEEEERQRGNFPDRFSGHQFPNYSSELNVNALLLGDSALYLCASSSWGQGPRETQYFGPGTRLLVL.